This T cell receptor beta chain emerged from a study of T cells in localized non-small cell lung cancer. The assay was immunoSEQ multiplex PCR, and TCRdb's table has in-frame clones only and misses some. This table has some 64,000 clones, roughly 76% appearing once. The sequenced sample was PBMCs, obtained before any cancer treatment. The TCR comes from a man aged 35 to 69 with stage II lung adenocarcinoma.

CDR3 sequence reads: CASNAGLLRHQPQHF. The CDR3 coding sequence is TGTGCCAGTAACGCGGGACTGCTGAGGCATCAGCCCCAGCATTTT. V and J are TRBV19 and TRBJ1-5; a weak D match, TRBD1 (5 bases). Deletions cut 7 bases from V and 5 bases from J, with 18 bases between. CDR1 and CDR2 from the germline V gene are LNHDA and SQIVND (reference sequence). The CDR3 loop spans 15 amino acids.